The rows below give T cell receptor beta chains drawn from one sample of a study of blood T cell repertoires in COVID-19. Sequencing was performed with immunoSEQ multiplex PCR; in TCRdb, only in-frame clones are kept and a portion is missing. Among some 300,000 clones listed, roughly nine tenths were seen once. The sample comprised PBMCs or T cells enriched from blood (not recorded which). The source of these receptors is a woman aged 30 to 39 who had recovered from COVID-19. Each CDR3 is given with its conserved first and last residue. Each record gives: CDR3 protein, CDR3 DNA, V gene, D gene, clone size, J gene. A D gene is named only where the DNA matches it firmly. For some rows the clone size is stated as once, few or many, or as a class when expanded; others skip it.

CDR3aa: CASSLGTQNTEAFF; CDR3nt: TGTGCCAGCAGCTTAGGTACTCAGAACACTGAAGCTTTCTTT; v_gene: TRBV7-9; d_gene: .; abundance: .; j_gene: TRBJ1-1
CDR3aa: CASSLVGGSGGEQFF; CDR3nt: TGTGCCAGCAGCTTAGTGGGCGGGAGTGGAGGTGAGCAGTTCTTC; v_gene: TRBV11-3; d_gene: TRBD2; abundance: .; j_gene: TRBJ2-1
CDR3aa: CASSLTTPDIANTGELFF; CDR3nt: TGTGCCAGCAGCTTAACAACCCCTGACATAGCGAACACCGGGGAGCTGTTTTTT; v_gene: TRBV5-5; d_gene: .; abundance: .; j_gene: TRBJ2-2
CDR3aa: CASSLAGPTGPYNEQFF; CDR3nt: TGTGCCAGCAGCTTAGCGGGGCCCACCGGGCCCTACAATGAGCAGTTCTTC; v_gene: TRBV7-6; d_gene: .; abundance: .; j_gene: TRBJ2-1
CDR3aa: CATSDSGAGANTIYF; CDR3nt: TGTGCCACCAGTGATAGCGGGGCTGGCGCAAACACCATATATTTT; v_gene: TRBV24-1; d_gene: .; abundance: few; j_gene: TRBJ1-3
CDR3aa: CASRPFPQLAGLSGELFF; CDR3nt: TGTGCCAGCAGACCATTCCCCCAACTAGCGGGTTTATCCGGGGAGCTGTTTTTT; v_gene: TRBV28; d_gene: TRBD2; abundance: .; j_gene: TRBJ2-2
CDR3aa: CASSVEWEGHNEQFF; CDR3nt: TGTGCCAGCAGCGTAGAATGGGAGGGGCACAATGAGCAGTTCTTC; v_gene: TRBV9; d_gene: TRBD2; abundance: .; j_gene: TRBJ2-1
CDR3aa: CAWSTTGGPTYEQYF; CDR3nt: TGTGCCTGGAGTACCACAGGGGGACCCACCTACGAGCAGTACTTC; v_gene: TRBV30; d_gene: TRBD1; abundance: .; j_gene: TRBJ2-7
CDR3aa: CASSLDPPGPPYGYTF; CDR3nt: TGTGCCAGCAGCTTAGATCCCCCCGGTCCACCTTATGGCTACACCTTC; v_gene: TRBV11-2; d_gene: .; abundance: .; j_gene: TRBJ1-2
CDR3aa: CAWTPGLAVYEQYF; CDR3nt: TGTGCCTGGACACCGGGACTAGCGGTCTACGAGCAGTACTTC; v_gene: TRBV30; d_gene: TRBD2; abundance: .; j_gene: TRBJ2-7
CDR3aa: CASQLAGEAFF; CDR3nt: TGTGCCAGCCAGCTGGCGGGCGAAGCTTTCTTT; v_gene: TRBV5-4; d_gene: .; abundance: .; j_gene: TRBJ1-1
CDR3aa: CASTSRDRVSNF; CDR3nt: TGTGCCAGCACCTCCCGGGACAGGGTATCCAACTTC; v_gene: TRBV27; d_gene: TRBD1; abundance: .; j_gene: TRBJ2-5
CDR3aa: CSVRSRIVAGGSKETQYF; CDR3nt: TGCAGCGTCAGGAGCCGAATCGTAGCGGGAGGGTCCAAAGAGACCCAGTACTTC; v_gene: TRBV29-1; d_gene: TRBD2; abundance: .; j_gene: TRBJ2-5
CDR3aa: CSVERLGDRGRETQYF; CDR3nt: TGCAGCGTTGAGAGGCTCGGGGACAGGGGGAGAGAGACCCAGTACTTC; v_gene: TRBV29-1; d_gene: TRBD1; abundance: .; j_gene: TRBJ2-5
CDR3aa: CASSLIFGTGSSGELFF; CDR3nt: TGTGCCAGCAGCTTAATTTTCGGGACAGGGTCATCCGGGGAGCTGTTTTTT; v_gene: TRBV7-9; d_gene: TRBD1; abundance: .; j_gene: TRBJ2-2
CDR3aa: CATSLRDSEVHEQFF; CDR3nt: TGTGCCACCTCCTTGCGGGACAGTGAGGTACATGAGCAGTTCTTC; v_gene: TRBV25-1; d_gene: .; abundance: .; j_gene: TRBJ2-1
CDR3aa: CASSQVGETQYF; CDR3nt: TGTGCCAGCAGCCAAGTCGGAGAGACCCAGTACTTC; v_gene: TRBV3-1/TRBV3-2; d_gene: .; abundance: .; j_gene: TRBJ2-5
CDR3aa: CASSPPGGGMENEQFF; CDR3nt: TGTGCCAGCTCACCACCGGGCGGGGGGATGGAGAATGAGCAGTTCTTC; v_gene: TRBV18; d_gene: TRBD2; abundance: .; j_gene: TRBJ2-1
CDR3aa: CASTRGPSGSYEQYF; CDR3nt: TGTGCCAGCACCAGGGGACCTAGCGGATCCTACGAGCAGTACTTC; v_gene: TRBV28; d_gene: .; abundance: .; j_gene: TRBJ2-7
CDR3aa: CASSLVLSGEQFF; CDR3nt: TGCGCCAGCAGCTTGGTGCTCAGCGGTGAGCAGTTCTTC; v_gene: TRBV5-1; d_gene: .; abundance: many; j_gene: TRBJ2-1
CDR3aa: CASSLARFYGYTF; CDR3nt: TGTGCCAGCAGTTTAGCGCGGTTCTATGGCTACACCTTC; v_gene: TRBV12-3/TRBV12-4; d_gene: .; abundance: .; j_gene: TRBJ1-2
CDR3aa: CASSSDRLNTIYF; CDR3nt: TGTGCCAGCAGCTCGGACAGATTAAACACCATATATTTT; v_gene: TRBV11-2; d_gene: .; abundance: .; j_gene: TRBJ1-3
CDR3aa: CASSLVAGAAGNTIYF; CDR3nt: TGTGCCAGCAGCTTGGTCGCAGGGGCGGCAGGAAACACCATATATTTT; v_gene: TRBV5-4; d_gene: .; abundance: .; j_gene: TRBJ1-3
CDR3aa: CASRTTGLTYGYTF; CDR3nt: TGCGCCAGCAGAACGACAGGGTTGACCTATGGCTACACCTTC; v_gene: TRBV4-1; d_gene: TRBD1; abundance: .; j_gene: TRBJ1-2
CDR3aa: CASSTVLAYTYNEQFF; CDR3nt: TGTGCCAGCAGTACCGTGTTAGCGTACACCTACAATGAGCAGTTCTTC; v_gene: TRBV14; d_gene: .; abundance: .; j_gene: TRBJ2-1
CDR3aa: CASSGSTGIFGYTF; CDR3nt: TGTGCCAGCAGCGGGTCGACAGGGATCTTCGGCTACACCTTC; v_gene: TRBV7-8; d_gene: TRBD1; abundance: .; j_gene: TRBJ1-2
CDR3aa: CASSPRAYF; CDR3nt: TGCGCCAGCAGCCCCAGGGCGTATTTT; v_gene: TRBV5-1; d_gene: .; abundance: once; j_gene: TRBJ2-3
CDR3aa: CASIRSSGRAGTGELFF; CDR3nt: TGTGCCAGTATTCGTAGTAGCGGGAGGGCCGGGACCGGGGAGCTGTTTTTT; v_gene: TRBV19; d_gene: TRBD2; abundance: .; j_gene: TRBJ2-2
CDR3aa: CASSIGGRSYNEQFF; CDR3nt: TGTGCCAGTAGTATAGGTGGGAGGTCATACAATGAGCAGTTCTTC; v_gene: TRBV19; d_gene: .; abundance: .; j_gene: TRBJ2-1
CDR3aa: CASSQSAGPTEAFF; CDR3nt: TGCGCCAGCAGCCAAAGTGCCGGTCCCACTGAAGCTTTCTTT; v_gene: TRBV4-1; d_gene: .; abundance: .; j_gene: TRBJ1-1
CDR3aa: CASSLTALGLMNTEAFF; CDR3nt: TGCGCCAGCAGCCTGACCGCTTTGGGACTGATGAACACTGAAGCTTTCTTT; v_gene: TRBV5-1; d_gene: .; abundance: .; j_gene: TRBJ1-1
CDR3aa: CASSLGFAASSYNSPLHF; CDR3nt: TGTGCCAGCAGCTTAGGTTTTGCTGCCAGCTCCTATAATTCACCCCTCCACTTT; v_gene: TRBV7-9; d_gene: .; abundance: once; j_gene: TRBJ1-6
CDR3aa: CASSIPGTRDGNQPQHF; CDR3nt: TGTGCCAGTAGTATTCCCGGGACAAGAGACGGCAATCAGCCCCAGCATTTT; v_gene: TRBV19; d_gene: .; abundance: .; j_gene: TRBJ1-5
CDR3aa: CASRTTGDYGYTF; CDR3nt: TGTGCCAGCAGGACAACAGGGGACTATGGCTACACCTTC; v_gene: TRBV28; d_gene: TRBD1; abundance: once; j_gene: TRBJ1-2
CDR3aa: CASSLDGALGETQYF; CDR3nt: TGTGCCAGCAGTTTAGATGGGGCGTTGGGAGAGACCCAGTACTTC; v_gene: TRBV28; d_gene: .; abundance: .; j_gene: TRBJ2-5
CDR3aa: CASSLALLGNEQYF; CDR3nt: TGTGCCAGCAGCTTAGCGCTCCTAGGTAACGAGCAGTACTTC; v_gene: TRBV7-9; d_gene: .; abundance: .; j_gene: TRBJ2-7
CDR3aa: CASSHRGSEAFF; CDR3nt: TGTGCCAGCAGCCACCGCGGGTCTGAAGCTTTCTTT; v_gene: TRBV6-2/TRBV6-3; d_gene: .; abundance: once; j_gene: TRBJ1-1
CDR3aa: CASSLLGQISNTEAFF; CDR3nt: TGTGCCAGCAGTTTACTGGGACAGATATCGAACACTGAAGCTTTCTTT; v_gene: TRBV27; d_gene: TRBD1; abundance: .; j_gene: TRBJ1-1
CDR3aa: CASSEVQILAGANTGELFF; CDR3nt: TGTGCCAGCAGTGAAGTCCAAATTTTAGCGGGAGCGAACACCGGGGAGCTGTTTTTT; v_gene: TRBV2; d_gene: TRBD2; abundance: .; j_gene: TRBJ2-2
CDR3aa: CASSDNGGSTGNEQFF; CDR3nt: TGTGCCAGCAGTGATAATGGCGGGAGTACCGGTAATGAGCAGTTCTTC; v_gene: TRBV6-4; d_gene: TRBD2; abundance: .; j_gene: TRBJ2-1
CDR3aa: CASKGGEPGNTIYF; CDR3nt: TGTGCCAGCAAGGGCGGGGAGCCTGGAAACACCATATATTTT; v_gene: TRBV6-5; d_gene: .; abundance: once; j_gene: TRBJ1-3
CDR3aa: CASSLNQGEAFF; CDR3nt: TGTGCCAGCTCACTCAACCAGGGTGAAGCTTTCTTT; v_gene: TRBV18; d_gene: .; abundance: once; j_gene: TRBJ1-1
CDR3aa: CASSSRLGGPDTQYF; CDR3nt: TGTGCCAGCAGCAGCCGGCTTGGAGGGCCAGATACGCAGTATTTT; v_gene: TRBV7-3; d_gene: .; abundance: .; j_gene: TRBJ2-3
CDR3aa: CSLKSEGITEAFF; CDR3nt: TGTTCGCTTAAGAGTGAGGGTATAACTGAAGCTTTCTTT; v_gene: TRBV30; d_gene: .; abundance: .; j_gene: TRBJ1-1
CDR3aa: CASSPSRGFTSSTEAFF; CDR3nt: TGTGCCAGCAGCCCGAGTCGCGGTTTTACAAGTTCCACTGAAGCTTTCTTT; v_gene: TRBV27; d_gene: .; abundance: .; j_gene: TRBJ1-1
CDR3aa: CASSQGLPNTIYF; CDR3nt: TGTGCCAGCAGCCAAGGTCTCCCAAACACCATATATTTT; v_gene: TRBV3-1/TRBV3-2; d_gene: .; abundance: .; j_gene: TRBJ1-3
CDR3aa: CASSQGAGNTEAFF; CDR3nt: TGTGCCAGCAGCCAGGGGGCCGGAAACACTGAAGCTTTCTTT; v_gene: TRBV6-5; d_gene: TRBD1; abundance: once; j_gene: TRBJ1-1
CDR3aa: CASSVGGTEAFF; CDR3nt: TGTGCCAGCAGCGTGGGAGGCACTGAAGCTTTCTTT; v_gene: TRBV11-2; d_gene: .; abundance: .; j_gene: TRBJ1-1
CDR3aa: CASSLAYETGGYEQYF; CDR3nt: TGTGCCAGCAGCTTGGCCTACGAGACAGGGGGCTACGAGCAGTACTTC; v_gene: TRBV5-6; d_gene: TRBD1; abundance: .; j_gene: TRBJ2-7
CDR3aa: CASRDSGTPGVETQYF; CDR3nt: TGCGCCAGCAGGGACAGCGGGACTCCTGGGGTGGAGACCCAGTACTTC; v_gene: TRBV5-1; d_gene: .; abundance: .; j_gene: TRBJ2-5
CDR3aa: CAWSRDRTSTNEKLFF; CDR3nt: TGTGCCTGGAGTCGCGACAGGACATCAACTAATGAAAAACTGTTTTTT; v_gene: TRBV30; d_gene: .; abundance: once; j_gene: TRBJ1-4
CDR3aa: CASSSLEGTQYF; CDR3nt: TGTGCCAGCAGTTCTCTCGAGGGGACCCAGTACTTC; v_gene: TRBV28; d_gene: .; abundance: .; j_gene: TRBJ2-5
CDR3aa: CATREKLTARNLYEQYF; CDR3nt: TGTGCCACCAGGGAAAAATTGACAGCAAGAAACCTCTACGAGCAGTACTTC; v_gene: TRBV24-1; d_gene: .; abundance: .; j_gene: TRBJ2-7
CDR3aa: CASSPLAGVTTSYEQYF; CDR3nt: TGTGCCAGCAGCCCTCTAGCGGGAGTCACTACGAGCTACGAGCAGTACTTC; v_gene: TRBV6-2/TRBV6-3; d_gene: TRBD2; abundance: few; j_gene: TRBJ2-7